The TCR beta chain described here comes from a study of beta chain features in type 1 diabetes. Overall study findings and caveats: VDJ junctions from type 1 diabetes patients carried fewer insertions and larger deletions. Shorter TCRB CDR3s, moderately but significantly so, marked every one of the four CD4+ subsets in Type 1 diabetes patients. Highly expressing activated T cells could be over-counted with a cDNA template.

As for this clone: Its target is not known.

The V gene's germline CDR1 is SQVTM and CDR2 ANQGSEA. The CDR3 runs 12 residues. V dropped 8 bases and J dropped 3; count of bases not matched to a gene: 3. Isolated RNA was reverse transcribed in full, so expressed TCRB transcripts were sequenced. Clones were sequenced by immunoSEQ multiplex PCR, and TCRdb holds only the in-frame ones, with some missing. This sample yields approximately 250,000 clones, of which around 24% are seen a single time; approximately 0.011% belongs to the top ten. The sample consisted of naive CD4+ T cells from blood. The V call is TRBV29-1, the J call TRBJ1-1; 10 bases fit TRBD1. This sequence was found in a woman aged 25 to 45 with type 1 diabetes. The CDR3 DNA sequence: TGCAGCATTGGGACAGGGGACACTGAAGCTTTCTTT. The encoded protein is CSIGTGDTEAFF.